The source of this T cell receptor beta chain is a study of shared clonotypes between healthy human individuals. For the study at large: In total, the donors were a couple of women and a few men aged 18 to 49. Per donor, three plates held CD4 naive cells, three held CD4 memory, two held CD8 naive and one held CD8 memory.

Trimming left V 10 bases short and J 6 bases short, with 13 bases between. CDR3 length: 12 amino acids. Germline V CDR1 and CDR2: MDHEN, SYDVKM. Clones were sequenced by immunoSEQ multiplex PCR, and TCRdb holds only the in-frame ones, with some missing. The sample yields about 990,000 clones, roughly 74% seen once. The sample consisted of memory CD4+ T cells from PBMCs. Subset specified: CD45RA-negative fraction. The TCR comes from a young man in good health. Some clones in this sample may be carry-over from other donors' samples. The V call is TRBV28, the J call TRBJ1-3, with D tentatively TRBD1 (5 bases). For the CDR3, the DNA is TGTGCCACCGGGGGGGACGCAAACACCATATATTTT. This codes for CATGGDANTIYF. Filled out from reference TRBV28 and TRBJ1-3, the complete variable domain reads DVKVTQSSRYLVKRTGEKVFLECVQDMDHENMFWYRQDPGLGLRLIYFSYDVKMKEKGDIPEGYSVSREKKERFSLILESASTNQTSMYLCATGGDANTIYFGEGSWLTVV.